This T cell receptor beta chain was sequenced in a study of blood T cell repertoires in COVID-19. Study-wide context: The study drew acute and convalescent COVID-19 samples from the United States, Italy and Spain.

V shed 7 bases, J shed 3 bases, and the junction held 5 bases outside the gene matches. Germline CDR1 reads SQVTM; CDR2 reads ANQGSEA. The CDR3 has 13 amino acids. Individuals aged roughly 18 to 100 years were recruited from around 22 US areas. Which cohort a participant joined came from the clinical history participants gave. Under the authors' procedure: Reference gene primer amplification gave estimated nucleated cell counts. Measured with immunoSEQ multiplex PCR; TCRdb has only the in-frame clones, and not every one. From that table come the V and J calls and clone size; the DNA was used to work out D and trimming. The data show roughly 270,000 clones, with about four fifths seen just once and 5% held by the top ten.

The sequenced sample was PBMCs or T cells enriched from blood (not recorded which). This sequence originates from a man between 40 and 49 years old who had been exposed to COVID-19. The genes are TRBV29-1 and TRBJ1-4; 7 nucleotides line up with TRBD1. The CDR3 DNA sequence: TGCAGCGGTACGACAGGGCCTAATGAAAAACTGTTTTTT. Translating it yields CSGTTGPNEKLFF.